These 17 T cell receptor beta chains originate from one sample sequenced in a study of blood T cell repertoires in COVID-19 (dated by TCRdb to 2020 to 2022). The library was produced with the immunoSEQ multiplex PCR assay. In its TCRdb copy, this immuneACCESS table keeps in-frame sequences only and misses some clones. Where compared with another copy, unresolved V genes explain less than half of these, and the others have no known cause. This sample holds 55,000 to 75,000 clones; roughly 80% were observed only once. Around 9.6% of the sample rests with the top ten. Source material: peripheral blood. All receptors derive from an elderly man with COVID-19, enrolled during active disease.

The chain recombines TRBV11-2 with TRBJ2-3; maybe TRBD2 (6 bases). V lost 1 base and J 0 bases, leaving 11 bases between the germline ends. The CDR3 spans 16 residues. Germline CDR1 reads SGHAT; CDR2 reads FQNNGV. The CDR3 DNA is TGTGCCAGCAGCTTAGGACTAGATCTGAGCACAGATACGCAGTATTTT. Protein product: CASSLGLDLSTDTQYF.

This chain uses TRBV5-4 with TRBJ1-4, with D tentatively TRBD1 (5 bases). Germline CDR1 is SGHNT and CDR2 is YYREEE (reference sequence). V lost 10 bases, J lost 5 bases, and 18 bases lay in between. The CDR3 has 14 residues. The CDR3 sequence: CASSAGSQNEKLFF. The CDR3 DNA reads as TGTGCCTCATCTGCAGGGTCTCAAAATGAAAAACTGTTTTTT.

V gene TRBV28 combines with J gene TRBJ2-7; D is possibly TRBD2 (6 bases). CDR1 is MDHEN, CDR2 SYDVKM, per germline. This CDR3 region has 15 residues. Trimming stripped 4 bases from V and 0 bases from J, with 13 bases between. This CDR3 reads CASSSSGFSSYEQYV. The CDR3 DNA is TGTGCCAGCAGTTCGAGCGGGTTCAGCTCCTACGAGCAGTACGTC.

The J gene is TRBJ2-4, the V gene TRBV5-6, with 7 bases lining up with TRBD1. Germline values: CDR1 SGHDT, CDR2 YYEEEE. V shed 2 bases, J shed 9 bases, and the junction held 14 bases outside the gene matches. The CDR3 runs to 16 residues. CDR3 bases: TGTGCCAGCAGCTTCGTAAAGGGGGCGCAATCTGGCATTCAGTACTTC. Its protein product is CASSFVKGAQSGIQYF.

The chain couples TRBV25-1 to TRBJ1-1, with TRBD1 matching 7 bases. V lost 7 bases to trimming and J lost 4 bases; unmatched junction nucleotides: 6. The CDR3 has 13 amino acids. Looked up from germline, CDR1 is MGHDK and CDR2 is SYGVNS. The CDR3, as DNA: TGTGCCAGCACCCCAGGGGGAATCACTGAAGCTTTCTTT. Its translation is CASTPGGITEAFF.

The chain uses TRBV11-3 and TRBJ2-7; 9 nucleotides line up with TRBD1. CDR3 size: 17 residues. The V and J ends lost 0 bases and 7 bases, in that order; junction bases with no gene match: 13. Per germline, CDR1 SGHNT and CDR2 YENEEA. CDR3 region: CASSLDERTGVLGEQYF. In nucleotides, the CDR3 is TGTGCCAGCAGCTTAGATGAGCGGACAGGGGTCCTGGGGGAGCAGTACTTC.

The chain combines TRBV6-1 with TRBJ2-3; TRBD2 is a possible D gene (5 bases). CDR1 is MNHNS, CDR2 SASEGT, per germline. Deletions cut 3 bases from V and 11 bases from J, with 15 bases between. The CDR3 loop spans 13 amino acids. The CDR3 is CASSDFRGRVQYF. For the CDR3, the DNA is TGTGCCAGCAGTGATTTCCGGGGTAGGGTGCAGTATTTT.

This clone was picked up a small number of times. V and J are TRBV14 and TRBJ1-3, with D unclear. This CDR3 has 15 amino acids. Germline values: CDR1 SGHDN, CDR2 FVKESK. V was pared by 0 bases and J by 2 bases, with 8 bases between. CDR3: CASSQDRGTGNTIYF. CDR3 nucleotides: TGTGCCAGCAGCCAAGATCGAGGAACTGGAAACACCATATATTTT.

CDR3 coding DNA: TGCAGTGCTAGTCCCGAACTAGCGGGGGCGGGCCGGGGGCAGTATTTT. It specifies CSASPELAGAGRGQYF. This sequence joins TRBV20-1 and TRBJ2-3; 11 bases line up with TRBD2. V lost 3 bases, J lost 11 bases, and 16 bases stayed unmatched. Germline V CDR1 and CDR2: DFQATT, SNEGSKA (reference sequence). This CDR3 has 16 amino acids.

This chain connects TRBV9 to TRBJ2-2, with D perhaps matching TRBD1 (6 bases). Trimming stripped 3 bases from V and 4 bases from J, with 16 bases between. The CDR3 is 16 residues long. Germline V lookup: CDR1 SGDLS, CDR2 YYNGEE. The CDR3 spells CASSATGQGGTGELFF. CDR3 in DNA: TGTGCCAGCAGCGCCACAGGGCAGGGCGGCACCGGGGAGCTGTTTTTT.

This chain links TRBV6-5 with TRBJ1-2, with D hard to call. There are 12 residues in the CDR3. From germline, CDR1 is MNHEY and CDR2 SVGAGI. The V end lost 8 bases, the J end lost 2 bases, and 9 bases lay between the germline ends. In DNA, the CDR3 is TGTGCCAGCTCCACGGAGAACTATGGCTACACCTTC. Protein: CASSTENYGYTF.

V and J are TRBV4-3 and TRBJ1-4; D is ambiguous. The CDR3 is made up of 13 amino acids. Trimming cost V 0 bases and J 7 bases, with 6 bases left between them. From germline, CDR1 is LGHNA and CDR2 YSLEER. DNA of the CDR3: TGCGCCAGCAGCCAAGATTTGAGTGAAAAACTGTTTTTT. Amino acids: CASSQDLSEKLFF.

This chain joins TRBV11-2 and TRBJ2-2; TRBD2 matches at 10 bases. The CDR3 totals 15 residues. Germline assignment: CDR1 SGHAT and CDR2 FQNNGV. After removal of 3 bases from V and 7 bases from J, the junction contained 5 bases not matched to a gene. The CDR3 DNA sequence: TGTGCCAGCAGCTTCCTAGCGGGGGTGGTCGGGGAGCTGTTTTTT. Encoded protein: CASSFLAGVVGELFF.

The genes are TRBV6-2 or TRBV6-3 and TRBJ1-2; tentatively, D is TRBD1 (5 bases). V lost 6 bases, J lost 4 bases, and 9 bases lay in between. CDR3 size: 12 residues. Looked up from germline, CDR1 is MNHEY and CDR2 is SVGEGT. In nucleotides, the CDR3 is TGTGCCAGCAGCCGCGACAGCTATGGCTACACCTTC. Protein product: CASSRDSYGYTF.

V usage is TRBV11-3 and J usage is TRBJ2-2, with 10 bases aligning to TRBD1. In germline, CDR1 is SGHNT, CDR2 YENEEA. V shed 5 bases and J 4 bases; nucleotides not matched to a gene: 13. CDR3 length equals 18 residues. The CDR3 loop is CASSPRAGTGAFTGELFF. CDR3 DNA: TGTGCCAGCAGCCCCAGGGCCGGGACAGGGGCTTTCACCGGGGAGCTGTTTTTT. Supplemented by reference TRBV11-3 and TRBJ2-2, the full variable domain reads EAGVVQSPRYKIIEKKQPVAFWCNPISGHNTLYWYLQNLGQGPELLIRYENEEAVDDSQLPKDRFSAERLKGVDSTLKIQPAELGDSAVYLCASSPRAGTGAFTGELFFGEGSRLTVL.

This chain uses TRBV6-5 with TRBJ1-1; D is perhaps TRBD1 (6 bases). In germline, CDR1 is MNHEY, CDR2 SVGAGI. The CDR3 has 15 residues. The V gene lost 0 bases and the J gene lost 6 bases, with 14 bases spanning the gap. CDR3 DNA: TGTGCCAGCAGTTACTCACCGGGAGGACAGCCTGAAGCTTTCTTT. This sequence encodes CASSYSPGGQPEAFF.

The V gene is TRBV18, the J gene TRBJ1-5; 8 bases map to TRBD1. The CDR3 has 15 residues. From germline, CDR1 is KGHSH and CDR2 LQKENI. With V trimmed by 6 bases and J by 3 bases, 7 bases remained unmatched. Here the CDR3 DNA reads TGTGCCAGCTCCGGCCAGGGGGCGAACAATCAGCCCCAGCATTTT. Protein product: CASSGQGANNQPQHF.